What follows is one TCR beta chain and its context. The target antigen is unknown. The unexposed donors gave CD4+ T cells in about 2010-2019, prior to COVID-19. Isolation of CD4+ T cells took place after roughly nine days in culture. Testing used SARS-CoV-2 S/N and four cold-coronavirus spikes on unexposed-donor CD4+ T cells, cells permitting. About 2 million PBMCs per well were cultured with around 10 IU/ml IL-2. The sample is drawn from a study of CD4 T cells in relation to SARS-CoV-2 and coronaviruses. Broader study findings: Samples before the pandemic and after infection were not matched within any donor. The cross-reactivity analysis covered only spike protein, not other viral proteins.

The germline V gene encodes CDR1 ENHRY and CDR2 SYGVKD. Losses at the gene ends were 9 bases for V and 1 base for J; bases not matched to a gene: 4. The CDR3 contains 15 residues. Libraries were prepared by immunoSEQ multiplex PCR; TCRdb keeps only in-frame clonotypes and omits some of them. The repertoire includes tens of thousands of clones, 74% of them detected once, and over 10% sits in the top ten. The sequenced material came from CD4+ T cells from PBMCs, cultured in vitro. The sequence was collected from a human donor in good health. The gene calls are TRBV10-3 and TRBJ2-2; the match to TRBD2 covers 11 bases. This CDR3 reads CAIRGLAENTGELFF. CDR3 DNA sequence: TGTGCCATACGGGGACTAGCGGAGAACACCGGGGAGCTGTTTTTT.